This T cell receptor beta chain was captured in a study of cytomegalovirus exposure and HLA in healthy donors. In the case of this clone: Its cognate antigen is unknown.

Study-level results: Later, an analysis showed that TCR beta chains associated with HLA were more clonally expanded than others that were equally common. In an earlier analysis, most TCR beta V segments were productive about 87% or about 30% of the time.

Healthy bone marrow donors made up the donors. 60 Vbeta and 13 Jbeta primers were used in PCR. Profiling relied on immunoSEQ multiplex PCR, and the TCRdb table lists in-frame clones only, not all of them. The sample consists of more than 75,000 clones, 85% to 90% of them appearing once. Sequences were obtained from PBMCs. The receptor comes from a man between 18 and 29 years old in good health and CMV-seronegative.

CDR3 sequence (DNA): TGTGCCAGCAGCTCGGACAAAGGGGGCGAGCAGTACTTC. Translation: CASSSDKGGEQYF. The chain combines TRBV11-2 with TRBJ2-5, with a tentative D call TRBD1 (6 bases). The end of the DNA is better explained by TRBJ2-7, so the J call may be wrong. CDR3 length: 13 amino acids. Germline V gene data show CDR1 as SGHAT and CDR2 as FQNNGV.